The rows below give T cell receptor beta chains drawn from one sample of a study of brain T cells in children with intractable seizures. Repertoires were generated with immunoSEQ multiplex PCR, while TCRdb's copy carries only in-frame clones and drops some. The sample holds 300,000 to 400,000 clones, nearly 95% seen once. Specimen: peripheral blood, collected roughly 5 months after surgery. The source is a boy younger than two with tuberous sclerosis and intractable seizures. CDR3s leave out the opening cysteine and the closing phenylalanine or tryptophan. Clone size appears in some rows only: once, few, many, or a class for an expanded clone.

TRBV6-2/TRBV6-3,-,ASSWDPAYGYT
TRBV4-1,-,ASSQRDSGYSQY
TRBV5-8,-,ASSLKQLYGNQPQH
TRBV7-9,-,ASSSESYIQY
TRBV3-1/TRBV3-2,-,ASSQDPVGEQY
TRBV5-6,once,ASSFVRGEQY
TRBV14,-,ASSLPIAVVHNEQF
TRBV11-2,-,ASSPGPLETQY
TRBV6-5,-,ASTYDRTSNTEAF
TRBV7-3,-,ASSPRVGEVNEAF
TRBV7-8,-,ASSFGQDYGYT
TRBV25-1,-,ASSELGTEAF
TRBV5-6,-,ASSLAIASGRNEQF
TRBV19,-,ASSIWDNEQF
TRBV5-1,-,ASSLVSLLYGYT
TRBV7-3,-,ASSSGLAGGREQF
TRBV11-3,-,ASSLAGGYGYT
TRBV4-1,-,ASRHITGYNEQF
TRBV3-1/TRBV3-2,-,ASSQAGTSNTGELF
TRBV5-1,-,ASSLEGRGNTGELF
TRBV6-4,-,ASSDEGGDRDREAF
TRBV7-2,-,ASSLRSGGAYEQY
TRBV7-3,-,ASSLMADGQETQY
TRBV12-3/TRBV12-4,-,ASRGQADTEAF
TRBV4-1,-,ASSQDKPGFRNTEAF
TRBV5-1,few,ASSWTRTDGYT
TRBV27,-,ASSFGTNTDTQY
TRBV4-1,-,ASSHLYREGEKLF
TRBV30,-,ACTLSGNEQF
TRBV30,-,AWRIQGPRNTEAF
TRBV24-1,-,ATSDLDFYGYT
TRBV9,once,ASSVAGAGGSDTQY
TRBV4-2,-,ASSQRSGELF
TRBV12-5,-,ASGLVWQTDQETQY
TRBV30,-,AGGLAGGTEQF
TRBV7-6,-,ASSPRTSGNTGELF
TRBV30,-,AWSSRSSNQPQH
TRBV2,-,ASSDRGPNTGELF
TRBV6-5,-,ASSYSGSLLAEAF
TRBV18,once,ASSPLDTGPKGGSYEQY
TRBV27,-,ATGEGEGYGYT
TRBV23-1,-,ASSHIPMNTEAF
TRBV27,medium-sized,ASRGLHSNQPQH